The 12 T cell receptor beta chains below come from one sample, sequenced in a study of STAT5B mutations in CD4+ large granular lymphocyte leukemia. Some clones are missing from TCRdb's copy, which holds only in-frame ones; the method was immunoSEQ multiplex PCR. Of roughly 4,300 clones listed, over 60% are singletons. Sequencing was carried out using PBMCs. The receptors originated from a man in his 70s with CD4+ T-cell large granular lymphocyte leukemia.

The genes are TRBV9 and TRBJ1-1, with a possible D match to TRBD1 (5 bases). Germline CDR1 and CDR2: SGDLS and YYNGEE. The CDR3 covers 11 residues. V was cut by 4 bases and J by 5 bases, with 6 bases left in between. This CDR3 reads CASSRGTEAFF. In nucleotides, the CDR3 is TGTGCCAGCAGCCGGGGGACTGAAGCTTTCTTT.

This chain uses TRBV10-3 with TRBJ1-1; weak D call: TRBD1 (5 bases). The CDR3 extends over 15 amino acids. Between the trimmed V and J ends, which lost 6 bases and 2 bases, there was a span of 16 bases. Germline-derived CDR1 and CDR2 are ENHRY and SYGVKD. The CDR3, as DNA: TGTGCCATCAGCCCCACGGGGGGTGGAAACACTGAAGCTTTCTTT. Translation: CAISPTGGGNTEAFF.

The J gene is TRBJ2-7, the V gene TRBV13; 14 bases align to TRBD2. In germline, CDR1 is PRHDT, CDR2 FYEKMQ (reference sequence). This CDR3 is built from 15 residues. With 5 bases clipped from V and 2 bases from J, the junction kept 2 bases outside the gene matches. CDR3 nucleotide sequence: TGTGCCAGCAGCCCGACTAGCGGGAGGGCCTACGAGCAGTACTTC. Its protein product is CASSPTSGRAYEQYF.

The V gene is TRBV7-9, the J gene TRBJ2-5, with TRBD1 matching 9 bases. This CDR3 is 14 amino acids long. Germline lookup yields CDR1 SEHNR and CDR2 FQNEAQ (reference sequence). Unmatched junction bases numbered 2, after V lost 1 base and J lost 5 bases. The CDR3 coding sequence is TGTGCCAGCAGCTTAGAGGGGACAGGGGAGACCCAGTACTTC. Residues: CASSLEGTGETQYF.

The rearrangement uses TRBV5-1 and TRBJ2-1; 12 nucleotides match TRBD2. Per germline, CDR1 SGHRS and CDR2 YFSETQ. The V and J ends lost 2 bases and 7 bases, in that order; junction bases with no gene match: 7. The CDR3 consists of 16 residues. Written as DNA, the CDR3 is TGCGCCAGCAGCTTTACCCCTAGCGGGGGGGCAAATGAGCAGTTCTTC. It codes for CASSFTPSGGANEQFF.

This rearrangement joins TRBV7-8 to TRBJ2-7; 8 bases match TRBD1. With V trimmed by 3 bases and J by 4 bases, 2 bases remained unmatched. Looked up from germline, CDR1 is SGHVS and CDR2 is FQNEAQ. The CDR3 loop spans 13 amino acids. CDR3 protein: CASSLDRAYEQYF. The CDR3 bases are TGTGCCAGCAGCTTGGACAGGGCTTACGAGCAGTACTTC.

This chain joins TRBV15 and TRBJ2-6; perhaps TRBD1 as D (6 bases). CDR3 size: 16 residues. In germline, CDR1 is LNHNV, CDR2 YYDKDF (reference sequence). V dropped 0 bases and J dropped 2 bases, with 8 bases sitting between them. CDR3 sequence: CATSRETGTGANVLTF. The CDR3, as DNA: TGTGCCACCAGCAGAGAAACAGGGACTGGGGCCAACGTCCTGACTTTC.

The rearrangement joins TRBV6-5 to TRBJ2-1; D is possibly TRBD2 (6 bases). Germline values: CDR1 MNHEY, CDR2 SVGAGI. This CDR3 has 14 amino acids. V gave up 0 bases and J gave up 7 bases, with 10 bases separating them. CDR3 nucleotide sequence: TGTGCCAGCAGTTACTCGCGGGGCGGGAATGAGCAGTTCTTC. It codes for CASSYSRGGNEQFF.

V and J are TRBV5-6 and TRBJ1-3, with D maybe TRBD1 (5 bases). The CDR3 runs 15 residues. Germline V gene data show CDR1 as SGHDT and CDR2 as YYEEEE. Between the trimmed V and J ends, which lost 1 base and 4 bases, there was a span of 12 bases. As DNA, the CDR3 is TGTGCCAGCAGCTTGCTTCGGGACGACGGAAACACCATATATTTT. This gives the protein CASSLLRDDGNTIYF.

The rearrangement joins TRBV6-1 to TRBJ2-5, with 11 bases aligning to TRBD2. The CDR3 loop spans 20 amino acids. Germline CDR1 is MNHNS and CDR2 is SASEGT. V lost 2 bases and J lost 2; bases outside the gene matches: 16. CDR3 nucleotides: TGTGCCAGCAGTGAACTCTCTTCCTACCGACTAGCGGGACGGCAAGAGACCCAGTACTTC. Translating it yields CASSELSSYRLAGRQETQYF.

The chain uses TRBV27 and TRBJ1-5; D remains unclear. The CDR3 is made up of 14 amino acids. V shed 9 bases and J shed 3 bases, with 15 bases lying between them. The germline V gene has CDR1 MNHEY and CDR2 SMNVEV (reference sequence). CDR3 loop: CASRSHHLNQPQHF. The CDR3 region has the DNA TGTGCCAGTAGATCGCATCATCTCAATCAGCCCCAGCATTTT.

The chain recombines TRBV5-4 with TRBJ2-7; TRBD2 might be the D (5 bases). The length of the CDR3 is 14 residues. The V end lost 4 bases, the J end lost 4 bases, and 15 bases lay between the germline ends. The germline V gene has CDR1 SGHNT and CDR2 YYREEE (reference sequence). The DNA of the CDR3 is TGTGCCAGCAGCCTGGCCGAGCGGACGTACGAGCAGTACTTC. Protein: CASSLAERTYEQYF.